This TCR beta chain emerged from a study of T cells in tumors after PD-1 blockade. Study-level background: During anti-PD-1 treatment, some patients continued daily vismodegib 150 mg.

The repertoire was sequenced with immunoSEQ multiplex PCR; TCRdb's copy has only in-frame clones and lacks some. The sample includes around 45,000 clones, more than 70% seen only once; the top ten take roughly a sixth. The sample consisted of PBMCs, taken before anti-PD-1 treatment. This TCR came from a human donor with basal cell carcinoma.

Here the CDR3 reads CASSSPGGHMNTEAFF. CDR3 DNA: TGTGCCAGCAGCTCACCAGGAGGGCACATGAACACTGAAGCTTTCTTT. The gene calls are TRBV3-1 (or the pseudogene TRBV3-2) and TRBJ1-1; D gene ambiguous. The ends were cut back, 5 bases at V and 0 bases at J, with 16 bases in the middle. The CDR3 totals 16 residues. Germline-derived CDR1 and CDR2 are LGHDT and YNNKEL (reference sequence).